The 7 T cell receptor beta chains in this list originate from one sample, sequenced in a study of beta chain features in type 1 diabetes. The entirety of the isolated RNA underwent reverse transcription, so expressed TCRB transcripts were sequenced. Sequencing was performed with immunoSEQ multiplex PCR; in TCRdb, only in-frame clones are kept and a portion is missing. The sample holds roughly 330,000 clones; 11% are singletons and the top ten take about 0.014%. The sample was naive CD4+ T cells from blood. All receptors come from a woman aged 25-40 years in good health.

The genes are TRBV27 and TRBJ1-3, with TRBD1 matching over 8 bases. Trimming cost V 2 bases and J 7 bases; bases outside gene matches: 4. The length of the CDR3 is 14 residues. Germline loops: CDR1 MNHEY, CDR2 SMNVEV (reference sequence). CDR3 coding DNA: TGTGCCAGCAGTTTAGGGACAGGAGGGAACACCATATATTTT. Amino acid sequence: CASSLGTGGNTIYF.

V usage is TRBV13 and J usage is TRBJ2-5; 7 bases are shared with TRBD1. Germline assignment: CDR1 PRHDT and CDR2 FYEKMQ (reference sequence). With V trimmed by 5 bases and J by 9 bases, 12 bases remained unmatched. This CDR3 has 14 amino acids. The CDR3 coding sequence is TGTGCCAGCAGCATCGGGACAGACCTTCGGGCCCAGTACTTC. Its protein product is CASSIGTDLRAQYF.

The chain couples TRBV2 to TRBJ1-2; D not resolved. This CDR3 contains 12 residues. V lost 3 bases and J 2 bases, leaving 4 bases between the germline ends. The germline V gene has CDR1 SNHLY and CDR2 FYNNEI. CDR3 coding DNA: TGTGCCAGCAGTGACCAAAACTATGGCTACACCTTC. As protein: CASSDQNYGYTF.

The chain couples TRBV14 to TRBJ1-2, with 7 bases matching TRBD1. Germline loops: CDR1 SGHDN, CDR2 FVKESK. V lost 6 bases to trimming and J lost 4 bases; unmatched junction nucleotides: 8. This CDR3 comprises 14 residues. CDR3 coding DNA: TGTGCCAGCAGACAGGGACAGCTTATCTATGGCTACACCTTC. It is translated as CASRQGQLIYGYTF. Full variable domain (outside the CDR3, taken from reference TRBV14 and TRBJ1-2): EAGVTQFPSHSVIEKGQTVTLRCDPISGHDNLYWYRRVMGKEIKFLLHFVKESKQDESGMPNNRFLAERTGGTYSTLKVQPAELEDSGVYFCASRQGQLIYGYTFGSGTRLTVV.

CDR3 DNA sequence: TGCGCCAGCAGCCAAAGGACGGGGGGCACCACTAACTATGGCTACACCTTC. Protein product: CASSQRTGGTTNYGYTF. The rearrangement links TRBV4-3 to TRBJ1-2, with D perhaps matching TRBD1 (6 bases). V lost 2 bases and J lost 0, with 16 bases in between. The CDR3 runs 17 residues. Germline assignment: CDR1 LGHNA and CDR2 YSLEER.

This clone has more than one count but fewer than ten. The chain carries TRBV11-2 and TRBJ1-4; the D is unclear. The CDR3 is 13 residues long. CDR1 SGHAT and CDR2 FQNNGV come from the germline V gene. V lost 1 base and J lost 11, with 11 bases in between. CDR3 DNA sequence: TGTGCCAGCAGCTTAGGGGCGGCGGGGAAACTGTTTTTT. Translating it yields CASSLGAAGKLFF.

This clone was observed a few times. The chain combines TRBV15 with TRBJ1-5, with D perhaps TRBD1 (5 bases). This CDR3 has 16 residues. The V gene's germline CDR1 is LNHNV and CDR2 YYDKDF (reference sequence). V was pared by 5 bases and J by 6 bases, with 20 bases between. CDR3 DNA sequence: TGTGCCACCAGCGGTGTGACATACGGGGGTCGTCAGCCCCAGCATTTT. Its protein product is CATSGVTYGGRQPQHF.